A single sample gave rise to the 28 T cell receptor beta chains below, sequenced in a study of CD8+ T cells in alopecia areata. Extraction of RNA preceded its reverse transcription into cDNA, which served as the sequencing template. Using immunoSEQ multiplex PCR, the repertoire was profiled, and TCRdb retains in-frame clones only, with some absent. This sample has 170,000 or so clones, with around 50% found just once. Source: CD4+ T cells sorted from blood, taken at week 0. Receptor source: a human donor with alopecia areata.

The J gene is TRBJ2-7, the V gene TRBV9; 7 bases are shared with TRBD1. Germline CDR1 SGDLS, CDR2 YYNGEE. This CDR3 has 14 residues. Trimming removed 0 bases from V and 6 bases from J; junction bases left unmatched: 6. The CDR3 DNA is TGTGCCAGCAGCGTAGAGACAGGGCCGGTCGAGCAGTACTTC. As protein: CASSVETGPVEQYF.

This clone was recorded a few times. The chain employs TRBV27 and TRBJ2-3, with 7 bases identical to TRBD1. J was trimmed by 0 bases and V by 5 bases; bases with no gene match: 8. Germline-derived CDR1 and CDR2 are MNHEY and SMNVEV (reference sequence). The CDR3 is made up of 16 amino acids. The CDR3 protein is CASSQLDRSSTDTQYF. The CDR3 region has the DNA TGTGCCAGCAGTCAACTGGACAGGAGTAGCACAGATACGCAGTATTTT.

The table lists this clone with a few counts. The gene calls are TRBV29-1 and TRBJ2-7; 11 nucleotides agree with TRBD2. The CDR3 loop spans 14 amino acids. Unmatched junction bases numbered 8, after V lost 7 bases and J lost 3 bases. The germline V gene has CDR1 SQVTM and CDR2 ANQGSEA. The CDR3 region is CSATRLAGSYEQYF. The CDR3 DNA reads TGCAGCGCCACGCGACTAGCGGGGAGCTACGAGCAGTACTTC.

This chain joins TRBV15 and TRBJ2-7, with D hard to call. This CDR3 is 16 amino acids long. Germline CDR1 is LNHNV and CDR2 is YYDKDF (reference sequence). The V end was cut by 0 bases, the J end by 3 bases, with 15 bases between. Written as DNA, the CDR3 is TGTGCCACCAGCAGAGATCTCCCTTCTAGTAACTACGAGCAGTACTTC. This sequence encodes CATSRDLPSSNYEQYF.

The chain has TRBV6-5 and TRBJ1-5; 9 bases fit TRBD1. The germline V gene encodes CDR1 MNHEY and CDR2 SVGAGI. Trimming took 5 bases from V and 8 from J; bases not matched to a gene: 7. The CDR3 spans 14 residues. The CDR3 reads CASSVGTGHEPQHF. DNA of the CDR3: TGTGCCAGCAGTGTGGGGACAGGGCATGAGCCCCAGCATTTT.

This clone was observed once. The chain recombines TRBV2 with TRBJ1-5; D call uncertain. V shed 7 bases and J shed 3 bases, with 13 bases lying between them. The CDR3 is made up of 14 amino acids. Germline V lookup: CDR1 SNHLY, CDR2 FYNNEI. CDR3 sequence: CASMGGVLNQPQHF. The CDR3 bases are TGTGCCAGCATGGGTGGGGTCCTCAATCAGCCCCAGCATTTT.

This sequence joins TRBV10-3 and TRBJ2-5; D is ambiguous. Germline V gives CDR1 ENHRY, CDR2 SYGVKD. Deletions cut 4 bases from V and 1 base from J, with 13 bases between. This CDR3 is built from 15 residues. The CDR3 coding sequence is TGTGCCATCAGTGGGGCCCGACATACCCAAGAGACCCAGTACTTC. The encoded protein is CAISGARHTQETQYF.

This clone was observed a handful of times. V usage is TRBV5-6 and J usage is TRBJ2-7; D is possibly TRBD1 (5 bases). V was cut by 0 bases and J by 5 bases, with 15 bases left in between. The CDR3 runs to 15 residues. The germline V gene encodes CDR1 SGHDT and CDR2 YYEEEE. As DNA, the CDR3 is TGTGCCAGCAGCTTGGTTTCCAGGGTTGGTCACGAGCAGTACTTC. This sequence encodes CASSLVSRVGHEQYF.

In its sample, this clone was seen a few times. Other DNA sequences in the sample encode the same CDR3. The rearrangement uses TRBV29-1 and TRBJ1-1; TRBD1 matches 7 bases. CDR1 and CDR2 (germline): SQVTM, ANQGSEA. The length of the CDR3 is 12 residues. J was trimmed by 4 bases and V by 6 bases; bases with no gene match: 5. The CDR3 DNA reads TGCAGCGTGGCGGGACAGAGCACTGAAGCTTTCTTT. It yields the protein CSVAGQSTEAFF.

The gene calls are TRBV29-1 and TRBJ2-2, with TRBD2 as a possible D gene (6 bases). V lost 5 bases to trimming and J lost 7 bases, with 11 bases between them. CDR1 is SQVTM, CDR2 ANQGSEA, per germline. This CDR3 spans 12 amino acids. This CDR3 is CSVMMGGGELFF. The CDR3, as DNA: TGCAGCGTTATGATGGGGGGCGGGGAGCTGTTTTTT.

The V call is TRBV30, the J call TRBJ1-6; a weak D match, TRBD1 (5 bases). This CDR3 is built from 14 residues. V lost 0 bases and J lost 3, with 6 bases in between. The germline gives CDR1 GTSNPN, CDR2 SVGIG (reference sequence). This CDR3 is CAWSVRGYNSPLHF. DNA of the CDR3: TGTGCCTGGAGTGTAAGGGGCTATAATTCACCCCTCCACTTT.

This clone was seen more than once but under ten times. This chain joins TRBV6-5 and TRBJ2-7, with D perhaps matching TRBD2 (5 bases). Between the trimmed V and J ends, which lost 5 bases and 9 bases, there was a span of 14 bases. There are 12 residues in the CDR3. Germline V lookup: CDR1 MNHEY, CDR2 SVGAGI. For the CDR3, the DNA is TGTGCCAGCAGTGAATCCCGGGATGCGCAGTACTTC. Translating it yields CASSESRDAQYF.

This clone was recorded a few times. The genes are TRBV29-1 and TRBJ1-5; the D gene is possibly TRBD1 (5 bases). The CDR3 length is 13 residues. V was pared by 4 bases and J by 5 bases, with 12 bases between. The germline gives CDR1 SQVTM, CDR2 ANQGSEA. The DNA of the CDR3 is TGCAGCGTTGGGGGTGGGGGTGATCAGCCCCAGCATTTT. Protein sequence: CSVGGGGDQPQHF.

This chain joins TRBV30 and TRBJ2-5, with 8 nucleotides matching TRBD1. This CDR3 has 13 residues. The trim removed 3 bases at V and 6 bases at J, leaving 6 bases unmatched. Germline V gene lookup returns CDR1 GTSNPN and CDR2 SVGIG (reference sequence). CDR3 coding DNA: TGTGCCTGGAGGCGGACAGGGATTAAGACCCAGTACTTC. Translated: CAWRRTGIKTQYF.

The chain has TRBV29-1 and TRBJ1-1; no clear D gene. Germline V lookup: CDR1 SQVTM, CDR2 ANQGSEA. V gave up 3 bases and J gave up 1 base, with 12 bases separating them. The CDR3 has 14 amino acids. CDR3 in amino acids: CSVEVRPENTEAFF. CDR3 in DNA: TGCAGCGTTGAGGTCAGACCAGAGAACACTGAAGCTTTCTTT.

The table lists this clone with a few counts. This chain links TRBV5-1 with TRBJ1-1; maybe TRBD1 (5 bases). Germline V gene sequence: CDR1 SGHRS, CDR2 YFSETQ. The CDR3 totals 14 residues. The germline V and J ends were trimmed by 0 bases and 4 bases, with 10 bases remaining between them. The CDR3: CASSLEQGGTEAFF. The CDR3 nucleotides read TGCGCCAGCAGCTTGGAGCAGGGCGGCACTGAAGCTTTCTTT.

V usage is TRBV11-2 and J usage is TRBJ1-5; D uncertain. Per the germline V gene, CDR1 is SGHAT and CDR2 is FQNNGV. This CDR3 region has 15 residues. Trimming stripped 1 base from V and 0 bases from J, with 7 bases between. CDR3 in DNA: TGTGCCAGCAGCTTAGCACCCTATAGCAATCAGCCCCAGCATTTT. This encodes CASSLAPYSNQPQHF.

The chain recombines TRBV29-1 with TRBJ1-3; perhaps TRBD1 as D (5 bases). Per the germline V gene, CDR1 is SQVTM and CDR2 is ANQGSEA. CDR3 length equals 13 residues. Trimming stripped 4 bases from V and 2 bases from J, with 9 bases between. This chain's CDR3 is CSVVLGAGNTIYF. In nucleotides, the CDR3 is TGCAGCGTTGTATTGGGGGCTGGAAACACCATATATTTT.

This clone occurred a few times. This rearrangement joins TRBV5-1 to TRBJ1-4; D possibly corresponds to TRBD1 (5 bases). The CDR3 covers 15 residues. The germline gives CDR1 SGHRS, CDR2 YFSETQ. Trimming stripped 2 bases from V and 0 bases from J, with 8 bases between. In DNA, the CDR3 is TGCGCCAGCAGCTTCGGACACGCAACTAATGAAAAACTGTTTTTT. This translates into CASSFGHATNEKLFF.

A few counts support this clone. The chain recombines TRBV2 with TRBJ1-1; D gene unclear. Germline lookup yields CDR1 SNHLY and CDR2 FYNNEI. Between the trimmed V and J ends, which lost 9 bases and 0 bases, there was a span of 11 bases. The CDR3 has 13 amino acids. The CDR3 sequence: CASSGFMNTEAFF. CDR3 sequence (DNA): TGTGCCAGTTCAGGATTTATGAACACTGAAGCTTTCTTT.

J is TRBJ1-2 and V is TRBV29-1, with 11 bases identical to TRBD1. This CDR3 is built from 14 residues. Losses at the gene ends were 3 bases for V and 6 bases for J; bases not matched to a gene: 6. Germline CDR1 and CDR2: SQVTM and ANQGSEA. This CDR3 reads CSVENGQGAHGYTF. The DNA for the CDR3 is TGCAGCGTTGAGAACGGACAGGGGGCGCATGGCTACACCTTC.

This clone has only a few counts. The CDR3 DNA follows: TGTGCCAGCATGACCGGGACTAATAACCGGGAGACCCAGTACTTC. Protein: CASMTGTNNRETQYF. The rearrangement links TRBV2 to TRBJ2-5; 7 positions agree with TRBD2. The CDR3 consists of 15 residues. After removal of 7 bases from V and 5 bases from J, the junction contained 13 bases not matched to a gene. Germline CDR1 reads SNHLY; CDR2 reads FYNNEI.

This clone was detected a few times. This rearrangement joins TRBV5-1 to TRBJ2-1; D not resolved. V was shortened by 5 bases and J by 6 bases, with 9 bases between the two germline ends. From germline, CDR1 is SGHRS and CDR2 YFSETQ. The CDR3 runs to 12 residues. CDR3 loop: CASSVQSNEQFF. DNA of the CDR3: TGCGCCAGCAGTGTGCAGTCCAATGAGCAGTTCTTC.

The V call is TRBV6-1, the J call TRBJ2-7; D call uncertain. CDR3 size: 11 residues. The V end was cut by 6 bases, the J end by 3 bases, with 6 bases between. Germline values: CDR1 MNHNS, CDR2 SASEGT. The CDR3 DNA reads TGTGCCAGCAGCACTAACTACGAGCAGTACTTC. Its translation is CASSTNYEQYF.

This chain connects TRBV19 to TRBJ1-2; D unresolved. Germline V gene sequence: CDR1 LNHDA, CDR2 SQIVND (reference sequence). Trimming took 8 bases from V and 7 from J, leaving 8 bases between them. This CDR3 has 10 residues. CDR3 sequence (DNA): TGTGCCAGTGGTTACTCTGGCTACACCTTC. Its protein is CASGYSGYTF.

This clone was picked up a small number of times. V usage is TRBV7-9 and J usage is TRBJ2-7; perhaps TRBD1 as D (6 bases). This CDR3 spans 12 amino acids. Germline-derived CDR1 and CDR2 are SEHNR and FQNEAQ (reference sequence). V was trimmed by 7 bases and J by 6 bases, leaving 13 bases between them. Here the CDR3 reads CASTQGGGEQYF. The CDR3 region has the DNA TGTGCCAGCACCCAAGGGGGTGGCGAGCAGTACTTC.

This clone is a singleton in its sample. V gene TRBV1 combines with J gene TRBJ2-3; the table's TRBD2 call for D was not verified on the DNA. TRBV1 is flagged as a pseudogene. The CDR3 covers 18 residues. The CDR3 sequence is CTSSQHAIGAYFTDTQYF. As DNA, the CDR3 is TGCACCAGCAGCCAACACGCGATTGGTGCGTACTTCACAGATACGCAGTATTTT.

The J gene is TRBJ1-1, the V gene TRBV30; D is ambiguous. The V and J ends lost 4 bases and 0 bases respectively, with 9 bases between them. This CDR3 spans 13 amino acids. Germline V CDR1 and CDR2: GTSNPN, SVGIG (reference sequence). The CDR3 nucleotides read TGTGCCTGGAAAATGGGGATGAACACTGAAGCTTTCTTT. Amino acids: CAWKMGMNTEAFF.